This T cell receptor beta chain was recovered during a study of beta chain features in type 1 diabetes. Overall study context: What patients shared with healthy donors was a similar profile of age, gender and cell yields. Overall study findings and caveats: Whether TCRB rearrangement is influenced by HLA type was left unresolved in this analysis. Amplification by PCR could prefer shorter templates, with the same effect in patients and controls.

This CDR3 has 12 residues. From germline, CDR1 is MNHNS and CDR2 SASEGT. V was cut by 4 bases and J by 8 bases, with 11 bases left in between. Only a few counts were recorded for this clone. What it binds is not known. Every isolated RNA sample was fully reverse transcribed, so sequencing captured expressed TCRB transcripts. Sequenced by immunoSEQ multiplex PCR; TCRdb stores in-frame clones only, minus some. Here the sample spans under 300,000 clones, 25% to 35% being singletons. Sorted populations all had greater than 98% purity. The rearrangement links TRBV6-1 to TRBJ2-5, with D unresolved. Material: central memory CD4+ T cells from blood. This TCR was recovered from a young man in good health. The CDR3, as DNA: TGTGCCAGCAGTGGCCTAGATACAACCCAGTACTTC. It codes for CASSGLDTTQYF.